The entry below gives a single T cell receptor (beta chain) sequence along with its context. Library preparation (for TCRbeta) was performed with unique molecular identifiers. TCRdb used MiXCR to reprocess the PCR reads, holding one entry per CDR3 protein. The sample yields roughly 790,000 distinct CDR3 sequences, 16% seen once. The V and J ends lost 2 bases and 2 bases, in that order; junction bases with no gene match: 20. The germline CDR1 and CDR2 sequences are MNHEY and SVGEGT. This CDR3 region has 21 residues. The sample is drawn from a study of T-cell reconstitution after alpha-beta-depleted transplantation in children.

The clonotype originates from a male patient younger than 18 who had a stem cell transplant for acute lymphoblastic leukemia, so the T cells may come from the graft donor. The gene calls are TRBV6-2 or TRBV6-3 and TRBJ2-3; 9 bases line up with TRBD2. The sample here was PBMCs, mostly from graft donor cells, taken 360 days after TCRalphabeta/CD19-depleted stem cell transplant. CDR3 in amino acids: CASSYRLFWREGSSNTDTQYF. The CDR3 bases are TGTGCCAGCAGTTACCGTCTGTTCTGGCGGGAGGGGTCCTCAAACACAGATACGCAGTATTTT.